Presented here are 17 T cell receptor beta chains from one specimen sequenced in a study of T cell responses to AZD1222 COVID-19 vaccine. Measured with immunoSEQ multiplex PCR; TCRdb has only the in-frame clones, and not every one. The table includes some 190,000 clones, 80% to 95% detected once. The specimen comprised peripheral blood, sampled 28 days after the second AZD1222 dose. The source is an adult who received the AZD1222 COVID-19 vaccine.

This clone is a singleton in its sample. This chain uses TRBV6-5 with TRBJ1-3; unclear D gene. Deletions cut 6 bases from V and 0 bases from J, with 3 bases between. CDR1 and CDR2 from the germline V gene are MNHEY and SVGAGI. There are 12 residues in the CDR3. Here the CDR3 DNA reads TGTGCCAGCAGGACCTCTGGAAACACCATATATTTT. This codes for CASRTSGNTIYF.

In DNA form, the CDR3 reads TGTGCCATCACAGTTCCGGGCGCGGTAAGCTACACCTTC. Residues: CAITVPGAVSYTF. The rearrangement links TRBV28 to TRBJ1-2; D unclear. The germline CDR1 and CDR2 sequences are MDHEN and SYDVKM. The CDR3 extends over 13 amino acids. V lost 10 bases to trimming and J lost 9 bases, with 21 bases between them.

V usage is TRBV15 and J usage is TRBJ1-5, with D unresolved. Between the trimmed V and J ends, which lost 4 bases and 3 bases, there was a span of 16 bases. Germline V gene lookup returns CDR1 LNHNV and CDR2 YYDKDF (reference sequence). The CDR3 sequence is 16 residues long. CDR3 protein: CATSTTSGGFNQPQHF. CDR3 nucleotide sequence: TGTGCCACCAGCACAACCTCCGGCGGATTCAATCAGCCCCAGCATTTT.

The V gene is TRBV28, the J gene TRBJ1-5; D gene unclear. This CDR3 comprises 13 residues. The V and J ends lost 2 bases and 0 bases respectively, with 2 bases between them. Germline V gene data show CDR1 as MDHEN and CDR2 as SYDVKM. Here the CDR3 reads CASSLLSNQPQHF. The DNA for the CDR3 is TGTGCCAGCAGTTTACTTAGCAATCAGCCCCAGCATTTT.

The J gene is TRBJ2-7, the V gene TRBV9, with D perhaps TRBD1 (6 bases). Trimming pared 0 bases from V and 0 bases from J, leaving 13 bases between. Germline-derived CDR1 and CDR2 are SGDLS and YYNGEE. This CDR3 is 16 amino acids long. The CDR3 region is CASSVGIGTYSYEQYF. The DNA for the CDR3 is TGTGCCAGCAGCGTAGGGATCGGGACATACTCCTACGAGCAGTACTTC.

The rearrangement links TRBV2 to TRBJ2-3; 7 bases agree with TRBD2. From germline, CDR1 is SNHLY and CDR2 FYNNEI. Losses at the gene ends were 2 bases for V and 0 bases for J; bases not matched to a gene: 2. There are 15 residues in the CDR3. In nucleotides, the CDR3 is TGTGCCAGCAGTGAACAGCGGGGTAGCACAGATACGCAGTATTTT. Translation: CASSEQRGSTDTQYF.

V is TRBV28 and J is TRBJ1-4; D not resolved. Germline loops: CDR1 MDHEN, CDR2 SYDVKM. The CDR3 is 11 amino acids. V was cut by 7 bases and J by 6 bases, with 6 bases left in between. In nucleotides, the CDR3 is TGTGCCAGCAACGCATATGAAAAACTGTTTTTT. As protein: CASNAYEKLFF.

This chain joins TRBV28 and TRBJ2-1; 9 bases match TRBD1. The CDR3 runs to 17 residues. V gave up 3 bases and J gave up 3 bases; unmatched junction bases: 9. Per the germline V gene, CDR1 is MDHEN and CDR2 is SYDVKM. DNA of the CDR3: TGTGCCAGCAGTTTTGGCCACTGGACAGGGGACTACAATGAGCAGTTCTTC. It codes for CASSFGHWTGDYNEQFF.

The rearrangement joins TRBV9 to TRBJ2-5; the match to TRBD2 covers 8 bases. The CDR3 extends over 16 amino acids. The J segment lost 4 bases and the V segment lost 4 bases, leaving 12 bases of the junction unmatched. Looked up from germline, CDR1 is SGDLS and CDR2 is YYNGEE. CDR3 nucleotides: TGTGCCAGCAGCTCAGTTGCCGGGAGGGTCGGAGAGACCCAGTACTTC. It translates to CASSSVAGRVGETQYF.

This rearrangement joins TRBV4-3 to TRBJ2-2, with TRBD2 matching 8 bases. Germline V gene data show CDR1 as LGHNA and CDR2 as YSLEER. The V gene end was trimmed by 6 bases and the J gene end by 1 base; junction bases not matched to a gene: 10. The CDR3 runs to 17 residues. The CDR3 DNA reads as TGCGCCAGCAGTACTAGCGGCGGGGGCAAGAACACCGGGGAGCTGTTTTTT. It codes for CASSTSGGGKNTGELFF.

This sequence joins TRBV21-1 and TRBJ1-5. TRBV21-1 is a pseudogene. The CDR3 totals 12 residues. The CDR3 region is CASSKETGIQHF. CDR3 sequence (DNA): TGTGCCAGCAGCAAAGAAACCGGGATCCAGCATTTT.

The chain combines TRBV5-1 with TRBJ1-4; TRBD1 agrees at 9 bases. Germline V gene data show CDR1 as SGHRS and CDR2 as YFSETQ. This CDR3 contains 18 residues. J was trimmed by 3 bases and V by 0 bases; bases with no gene match: 9. CDR3 in amino acids: CASSLGPPGQGANEKLFF. Written as DNA, the CDR3 is TGCGCCAGCAGCTTGGGTCCTCCGGGACAGGGAGCTAATGAAAAACTGTTTTTT.

This sequence joins TRBV11-2 and TRBJ2-1; no definite D call. CDR1 SGHAT and CDR2 FQNNGV come from the germline V gene. Trimming took off 1 base at V and 1 base at J, with 11 bases between the two ends. CDR3 size: 16 residues. The CDR3 DNA sequence: TGTGCCAGCAGCTTAGGGGCGTCGAGGTCCTACAATGAGCAGTTCTTC. Protein sequence: CASSLGASRSYNEQFF. The full variable domain, rest sourced from reference TRBV11-2 and TRBJ2-1, is EAGVAQSPRYKIIEKRQSVAFWCNPISGHATLYWYQQILGQGPKLLIQFQNNGVVDDSQLPKDRFSAERLKGVDSTLKIQPAKLEDSAVYLCASSLGASRSYNEQFFGPGTRLTVL.

This clone was seen only a few times. The chain recombines TRBV3-1 (or the pseudogene TRBV3-2) with TRBJ1-5; D call uncertain. CDR1 is LGHDT, CDR2 YNNKEL, per germline (reference sequence). Trimming left V 4 bases short and J 4 bases short, with 8 bases between. The CDR3 consists of 13 residues. The CDR3 sequence is CASSLGRNQPQHF. Written as DNA, the CDR3 is TGTGCCAGCAGCCTCGGGAGGAATCAGCCCCAGCATTTT.

The V call is TRBV5-1, the J call TRBJ1-2, with 7 bases identical to TRBD1. CDR1 and CDR2 from the germline V gene are SGHRS and YFSETQ. The CDR3 sequence is 16 residues long. V lost 0 bases, J lost 8 bases, and 13 bases stayed unmatched. The CDR3 reads CASSLVSEGAYGGYTF. DNA of the CDR3: TGCGCCAGCAGCTTGGTCTCAGAGGGGGCTTACGGAGGCTACACCTTC.

The chain is built from TRBV24-1 and TRBJ2-2, with 9 bases identical to TRBD2. V trimming: 1 base; J trimming: 5 bases; junction bases outside the gene matches: 7. This CDR3 is built from 17 residues. CDR1 is KGHDR, CDR2 SFDVKD, per germline. The CDR3 nucleotides read TGTGCCACCAGTGATTTCGGCGGGGGGGTCTCAACCGGGGAGCTGTTTTTT. Encoded protein: CATSDFGGGVSTGELFF.

A few counts support this clone. V gene TRBV6-5 combines with J gene TRBJ1-5; D remains unclear. V lost 7 bases and J lost 4, with 14 bases in between. CDR3 length equals 14 residues. From germline, CDR1 is MNHEY and CDR2 SVGAGI. CDR3 amino acids: CASTTNPMNQPQHF. The CDR3 bases are TGTGCCAGCACTACGAATCCGATGAATCAGCCCCAGCATTTT.